These T cell receptor beta chains were read from a single sample in a study of regulatory T cells in long-lasting Graves disease. TCRdb re-analysed the reads in MiXCR, keeping a single row per CDR3 protein. Of 800 to 1,100 distinct CDR3 sequences listed, nearly 80% were seen once; the top ten hold over 8.5%. The specimen comprised peripheral blood mononuclear cells (PBMCs), sampled with antithyroid drug treatment, in newly diagnosed or persistent Graves disease (not recorded which). The source is a woman in her thirties with Graves disease. Both conserved end residues are part of each CDR3. The order of the fields is V gene, D gene, J gene, clone size, CDR3 protein, CDR3 DNA. The D gene is left open where the match is weak. The size of a clone is reported for some rows only, either as once, few or many, or as a class for expanded clones.

>TRBV28|.|TRBJ2-7|.
CASRTSLITAYEQYF
TGTGCCAGCAGGACCAGTCTAATCACCGCCTACGAGCAGTACTTC
>TRBV7-8|.|TRBJ1-1|.
CASSLDLMNTEAFF
TGTGCCAGCAGCTTGGACCTCATGAACACTGAAGCTTTCTTT
>TRBV28|TRBD2|TRBJ2-3|.
CASSTREGTDTQYF
TGTGCCAGCAGTACGCGGGAGGGAACAGATACGCAGTATTTT
>TRBV4-1|.|TRBJ2-7|once
CASSQQGGPNSYEQYF
TGCGCCAGCAGCCAGCAGGGGGGACCGAACTCCTACGAGCAGTACTTC
>TRBV29-1|TRBD1|TRBJ2-1|.
CSVDGTGGGKNYNEQFF
TGCAGCGTGGATGGGACAGGAGGGGGAAAGAACTACAATGAGCAGTTCTTC
>TRBV13|.|TRBJ2-1|.
CASSRGWGTSSYNEHFF
TGTGCCAGCAGCCGAGGGTGGGGCACGAGCTCCTACAATGAGCACTTCTTC
>TRBV21-1|.|TRBJ2-2|.
CASSKAAEAVNTGELFF
TGTGCCAGCAGCAAAGCTGCGGAAGCGGTGAACACCGGGGAGCTGTTTTTT
>TRBV20-1|TRBD2|TRBJ2-5|.
CSANAGTSGETQYF
TGCAGTGCTAATGCCGGGACTAGCGGAGAGACCCAGTACTTC
>TRBV12-3/TRBV12-4|TRBD1|TRBJ2-4|.
CASSFGTGGDIQYF
TGTGCCAGCAGTTTTGGGACAGGTGGAGACATTCAGTACTTC
>TRBV28|.|TRBJ2-3|.
CASSLPPSRVTDTQYF
TGTGCCAGCAGTTTACCTCCAAGTCGGGTGACAGATACGCAGTATTTT
>TRBV15|.|TRBJ2-1|.
CATSPPAGGRYNEQFF
TGTGCCACCAGCCCCCCAGCGGGCGGGCGGTACAATGAGCAGTTCTTC
>TRBV28|TRBD1|TRBJ2-7|.
CASSFSPETGVEQYF
TGTGCCAGCAGTTTTTCCCCTGAGACAGGGGTCGAGCAGTACTTC
>TRBV6-6|.|TRBJ2-7|.
CASSYGVSYEQYF
TGTGCCAGCAGTTACGGTGTATCCTACGAGCAGTACTTC
>TRBV18|.|TRBJ2-1|.
CASSPAGNEQFF
TGTGCCAGCTCACCAGCAGGAAATGAGCAGTTCTTC
>TRBV5-5|.|TRBJ2-2|.
CASSLGPPGSGELFF
TGTGCCAGCAGCTTGGGCCCCCCGGGATCCGGGGAGCTGTTTTTT
>TRBV6-1|.|TRBJ2-3|once
CASSLPGTDTQYF
TGTGCCAGCAGTCTCCCCGGCACAGATACGCAGTATTTT
>TRBV19|TRBD2|TRBJ2-7|.
CASSIDPGTTYEQYF
TGTGCCAGTAGTATTGACCCCGGGACTACCTACGAGCAGTACTTC
>TRBV10-3|TRBD2|TRBJ2-1|once
CAISGGGGSYNEQFF
TGTGCCATCAGTGGGGGCGGGGGGTCCTACAATGAGCAGTTCTTC
>TRBV27|TRBD1|TRBJ1-5|.
CASSPDRGGQPQHF
TGTGCCAGCAGCCCGGACAGGGGAGGTCAGCCCCAGCATTTT
>TRBV27|TRBD1|TRBJ1-1|.
CASRDQGAVGYTEAFF
TGTGCCAGCAGGGATCAGGGGGCCGTGGGTTACACTGAAGCTTTCTTT
>TRBV11-1|TRBD1|TRBJ2-2|.
CASSPGGTGELFF
TGTGCCAGCAGCCCAGGGGGCACCGGGGAGCTGTTTTTT
>TRBV3-1|.|TRBJ2-7|once
CASSQPGQSYEQYF
TGTGCCAGCAGCCAGCCGGGACAATCCTACGAGCAGTACTTC